The present entry profiles one T cell receptor (beta chain) with its context. What it binds is not known. V dropped 2 bases and J dropped 7 bases, with 9 bases sitting between them. The germline V gene encodes CDR1 MNHEY and CDR2 SMNVEV (reference sequence). The CDR3 length is 14 residues. Here immunoSEQ multiplex PCR was the method, and the copy in TCRdb shows in-frame clones only, minus some. The sample includes some 45,000 clones, more than 70% seen only once; the top ten take roughly 35%. The time point was: cycle 4 day 1 (C4D1), after six to seven weeks of nivolumab. Autologous stem cell transplantation was followed by relapse in every patient, and brentuximab vedotin exposure varied. Patients reached a best response of complete response, partial response or progressive disease. The data were taken from a study of PD-1 blockade in classical Hodgkin lymphoma. Study findings and constraints: The origin of the repertoire differences remains undefined, with disease activity or prior therapy as possible causes. Some patients began nivolumab under 1 year after ASCT. These patients were excluded from later analyses.

This clonotype was sampled from a human donor with classical Hodgkin lymphoma. Here the sequenced sample was peripheral blood mononuclear cells (PBMCs), taken before the fourth cycle of nivolumab. The chain uses TRBV27 and TRBJ1-6; D is unclear. The CDR3 here is CASSLRRGNSPLHF. CDR3 in DNA: TGTGCCAGCAGTTTAAGAAGAGGGAATTCACCCCTCCACTTT.